This T cell receptor (beta chain) appears in the sequencing data of a study of blood T cell repertoires in COVID-19. Profiled with immunoSEQ multiplex PCR; TCRdb holds only in-frame clones, not every one. The table lists about 220,000 clones, 70% to 85% of them singletons. CDR1 is SQVTM and CDR2 is ANQGSEA in the germline V gene. Trimming left V 4 bases short and J 1 base short, with 10 bases between. The CDR3 covers 14 residues. The receptor was derived from a man in his forties or fifties with active or convalescent COVID-19. Specimen: peripheral blood. The V and J genes are TRBV29-1 and TRBJ2-2, with D possibly TRBD2 on 5 matching bases. The CDR3 region is CSVVWTLNTGELFF. CDR3 bases: TGCAGCGTTGTTTGGACTCTGAACACCGGGGAGCTGTTTTTT.